This TCR beta chain was identified in a study of CD8 T cells in ankylosing spondylitis. Study results and limitations: Ankylosing spondylitis blood seemed to carry a telltale TCR beta motif made of under 10 highly homologous variants. Certain motif variants had earlier appeared in reactive arthritis synovial fluid and blood. Matched ankylosing spondylitis synovial fluid reportedly showed significant enrichment of disease-linked clones.

This CDR3 has 13 amino acids. The germline gives CDR1 MNHNS, CDR2 SASEGT. This clonotype was detected only a few times. Its specificity is unknown. Mismatch with germline at one junction end may stem from a read error. 5'-RACE, quantitative and with molecular barcodes, yielded the TCR beta libraries. TCRdb processed the 5' RACE reads anew with MiXCR; each CDR3 protein has one entry. The sample lists 350,000 to 450,000 distinct CDR3 sequences, 25% to 30% occurring once. This TCR derives from a male donor with ankylosing spondylitis. Sequenced sample: blood, either unsorted or a sorted T cell fraction (not recorded which). The chain links TRBV6-1 to TRBJ1-1; 8 bases agree with TRBD1. CDR3: CASSEDRGTEAFF. The CDR3, as DNA: TGTGCCAGCAGCGAAGACAGGGGAACTGAAGCTTTCTTT.